The 12 T cell receptor beta chains below come from one sample, sequenced in a study of PD-1 blockade in classical Hodgkin lymphoma. All patients relapsed after autologous stem cell transplantation, and brentuximab vedotin exposure varied. Method: immunoSEQ multiplex PCR; TCRdb's copy keeps in-frame clones and lacks some. The profile shows thousands of clones, 63% of them singletons. Sequenced material: peripheral blood mononuclear cells (PBMCs), taken at baseline. These receptors all stem from a human donor with classical Hodgkin lymphoma.

In its sample, this clone was seen a few times. This chain uses TRBV29-1 with TRBJ1-1; D might be TRBD1 (6 bases). The CDR3 spans 13 residues. Per germline, CDR1 SQVTM and CDR2 ANQGSEA. V lost 7 bases to trimming and J lost 0 bases, with 12 bases between them. The CDR3 loop is CSAGDNMNTEAFF. Here the CDR3 DNA reads TGCAGCGCAGGGGACAACATGAACACTGAAGCTTTCTTT.

This chain joins TRBV7-2 and TRBJ1-1, with 11 bases lining up with TRBD1. V lost 5 bases and J lost 4; bases outside the gene matches: 9. The CDR3 is 16 amino acids. Germline values: CDR1 SGHTA, CDR2 FQGNSA. Here the CDR3 reads CASSHGQGASGTEAFF. CDR3 DNA: TGTGCCAGCAGCCATGGACAGGGGGCTAGCGGCACTGAAGCTTTCTTT. Full variable domain (remainder filled in from reference TRBV7-2 and TRBJ1-1): GAGVSQSPSNKVTEKGKDVELRCDPISGHTALYWYRQSLGQGLEFLIYFQGNSAPDKSGLPSDRFSAERTGGSVSTLTIQRTQQEDSAVYLCASSHGQGASGTEAFFGQGTRLTVV.

The rearrangement links TRBV5-5 to TRBJ2-7; D gene unclear. The CDR3 sequence is 13 residues long. Germline loops: CDR1 SGHKS, CDR2 YYEKEE (reference sequence). The V gene lost 3 bases and the J gene lost 5 bases, with 12 bases spanning the gap. The CDR3 DNA reads as TGTGCCAGCAGCTCACCCAGAGGCGACGAGCAGTACTTC. Protein product: CASSSPRGDEQYF.

This clone was picked up a small number of times. The chain uses TRBV15 and TRBJ1-1; perhaps TRBD1 as D (5 bases). The CDR3 totals 15 residues. The germline V gene has CDR1 LNHNV and CDR2 YYDKDF (reference sequence). Trimming removed 0 bases from V and 6 bases from J, with 14 bases in between. The CDR3: CATSRDTRQIPEAFF. The CDR3, as DNA: TGTGCCACCAGCAGAGATACCCGACAGATCCCTGAAGCTTTCTTT.

J is TRBJ2-7 and V is TRBV27; D remains unclear. The CDR3 is 13 amino acids. Trimming left V 4 bases short and J 7 bases short, with 14 bases between. The germline gives CDR1 MNHEY, CDR2 SMNVEV (reference sequence). The CDR3 DNA sequence: TGTGCCAGCAGTTCCTTAACACTACGTGAGCAGTACTTC. This codes for CASSSLTLREQYF.

Worth noting for this clone: A much larger clone differs by one base, so this may be a read error. V is TRBV5-1 and J is TRBJ1-2, with unresolved D. CDR3 length: 15 amino acids. V gave up 0 bases and J gave up 8 bases, with 17 bases separating them. Germline V gene data show CDR1 as SGHRS and CDR2 as YFSETQ. The CDR3 is CASSLGAGSSNGYTF. The DNA of the CDR3 is TGCGCCAGCAGCTTGGGAGCGGGATCGTCTAACGGCTACACCTTC. Full variable domain (outside the CDR3, taken from reference TRBV5-1 and TRBJ1-2): KAGVTQTPRYLIKTRGQQVTLSCSPISGHRSVSWYQQTPGQGLQFLFEYFSETQRNKGNFPGRFSGRQFSNSRSEMNVSTLELGDSALYLCASSLGAGSSNGYTFGSGTRLTVV.

The rearrangement joins TRBV18 to TRBJ2-5, with TRBD1 matching 9 bases. The CDR3 has 14 residues. The trim removed 3 bases at V and 5 bases at J, leaving 4 bases unmatched. From germline, CDR1 is KGHSH and CDR2 LQKENI. CDR3: CASSPGQGTETQYF. The CDR3 region has the DNA TGTGCCAGCTCACCGGGACAGGGTACCGAGACCCAGTACTTC.

J is TRBJ2-2 and V is TRBV18; D is ambiguous. The V end was cut by 3 bases, the J end by 5 bases, with 13 bases between. CDR3 length equals 15 residues. CDR1 is KGHSH, CDR2 LQKENI, per germline. The CDR3 region is CASSPLNDPTGELFF. The CDR3 DNA sequence: TGTGCCAGCTCACCGCTCAATGACCCTACCGGGGAGCTGTTTTTT. The whole variable domain, remainder taken from reference TRBV18 and TRBJ2-2, is NAGVMQNPRHLVRRRGQEARLRCSPMKGHSHVYWYRQLPEEGLKFMVYLQKENIIDESGMPKERFSAEFPKEGPSILRIQQVVRGDSAAYFCASSPLNDPTGELFFGEGSRLTVL.

This chain uses TRBV11-2 with TRBJ2-1, with TRBD1 as a possible D gene (6 bases). Trimming took 1 base from V and 3 from J, leaving 10 bases between them. This CDR3 comprises 15 residues. Germline loops: CDR1 SGHAT, CDR2 FQNNGV. CDR3 nucleotides: TGTGCCAGCAGCTTAGCGACAGGCTACTACAATGAGCAGTTCTTC. Its protein is CASSLATGYYNEQFF.

The V and J genes are TRBV2 and TRBJ1-2; TRBD1 agrees at 9 bases. CDR1 and CDR2 (germline): SNHLY, FYNNEI. With V trimmed by 7 bases and J by 4 bases, 7 bases remained unmatched. CDR3 size: 14 residues. The CDR3 bases are TGTGCCAGCACCGGACAGGGGACCTTCTATGGCTACACCTTC. Translation: CASTGQGTFYGYTF.

The CDR3 DNA reads TGTGCCAGCAGTGTGTCTAGCGGGAGGGCCGAGGTGGTCAATGAGCAGTTCTTC. It yields the protein CASSVSSGRAEVVNEQFF. V is TRBV2 and J is TRBJ2-1; TRBD2 aligns across 12 bases. The CDR3 is 18 amino acids. V was clipped by 4 bases and J by 6 bases; unmatched bases: 13. Germline CDR1 SNHLY, CDR2 FYNNEI.

J is TRBJ1-4 and V is TRBV15, with D perhaps TRBD1 (5 bases). The V gene lost 3 bases and the J gene lost 4 bases, with 18 bases spanning the gap. The CDR3 is made up of 17 amino acids. Germline V lookup: CDR1 LNHNV, CDR2 YYDKDF (reference sequence). The CDR3: CATSRGTGEGRNEKLFF. In DNA form, the CDR3 reads TGTGCCACCAGCAGGGGCACCGGGGAGGGACGTAATGAAAAACTGTTTTTT.